The 30 T cell receptor beta chains given below trace back to one sample, sequenced in a study of shared clonotypes between healthy human individuals (dated by TCRdb to the early 2020s). The library was generated by the immunoSEQ multiplex PCR assay. TCRdb took over this immuneACCESS table, retaining in-frame rearrangements with V and J assigned. Such tables are incomplete; in checked studies, under half of the missing clones stem from an unresolved V gene, and the remainder is unexplained. A total of under 2,000,000 clones appear in this sample, approximately 94% of them only once. In total, the top ten clones hold approximately 1.2% of the sample. CD8 naive samples consisted of CD45RO-negative cells that were positively selected for CCR7, yielding a CD45RA+CCR7+ population without TemRA cells. Input material: naive CD8+ T cells sorted from blood. This specimen's cell subset or site label, per the study, means: CD45RA+CCR7+. Receptors were obtained from a man between 18 and 29 years old in good health.

This clone was detected only once. The rearrangement joins TRBV7-9 to TRBJ1-1; D call uncertain. Germline V gene lookup returns CDR1 SEHNR and CDR2 FQNEAQ (reference sequence). The length of the CDR3 is 9 residues. V shed 9 bases and J shed 6 bases, with 5 bases lying between them. The CDR3 sequence is CASGAEAFF. CDR3 coding DNA: TGTGCCAGTGGCGCTGAAGCTTTCTTT.

The chain couples TRBV25-1 to TRBJ2-1; TRBD1 aligns across 9 bases. Trimming removed 8 bases from V and 6 bases from J; junction bases left unmatched: 8. The CDR3 loop spans 14 amino acids. Germline V CDR1 and CDR2: MGHDK, SYGVNS. The CDR3 DNA reads TGTGCCAGCGGGGGGGGACAGGGCAGCAATGAGCAGTTCTTC. It translates to CASGGGQGSNEQFF. Full variable domain (missing parts from reference TRBV25-1 and TRBJ2-1): EADIYQTPRYLVIGTGKKITLECSQTMGHDKMYWYQQDPGMELHLIHYSYGVNSTEKGDLSSESTVSRIRTEHFPLTLESARPSHTSQYLCASGGGQGSNEQFFGPGTRLTVL.

The chain joins TRBV10-2 to TRBJ2-7, with D uncertain. The CDR3 covers 14 residues. Germline V gene sequence: CDR1 WSHSY, CDR2 SAAADI. Trimming removed 6 bases at V and 3 bases at J, with 15 bases between. CDR3 sequence reads: CASRAGLGGYEQYF. The CDR3 DNA sequence: TGCGCCAGCAGAGCCGGGCTAGGCGGCTACGAGCAGTACTTC.

The V call is TRBV15, the J call TRBJ2-7; D is unclear. The CDR3 runs to 13 residues. Germline V lookup: CDR1 LNHNV, CDR2 YYDKDF (reference sequence). Deletions cut 0 bases from V and 4 bases from J, with 7 bases between. The CDR3 is CATSRDLEYEQYF. CDR3 nucleotides: TGTGCCACCAGCAGAGATCTTGAGTACGAGCAGTACTTC.

This chain joins TRBV5-4 and TRBJ1-1, with TRBD1 identical over 7 bases. Germline CDR1 reads SGHNT; CDR2 reads YYREEE (reference sequence). The junction had 1 base not matched to a gene; V was cut back by 5 bases and J by 0 bases. This CDR3 is 13 amino acids long. CDR3 coding DNA: TGTGCCAGCAGGGGGACAGTGAACACTGAAGCTTTCTTT. It translates to CASRGTVNTEAFF.

The chain carries TRBV6-6 and TRBJ1-1; D is uncertain. There are 14 residues in the CDR3. In germline, CDR1 is MNHNY, CDR2 SVGAGI (reference sequence). V lost 2 bases, J lost 3 bases, and 10 bases lay in between. The CDR3 coding sequence is TGTGCCAGCAGTTACAGTGAATCCTACACTGAAGCTTTCTTT. This sequence encodes CASSYSESYTEAFF.

The genes are TRBV7-8 and TRBJ1-1; TRBD1 matches at 7 bases. J gave up 0 bases and V 4 bases, and 5 bases lay outside the gene matches. Germline V gene lookup returns CDR1 SGHVS and CDR2 FQNEAQ. This CDR3 comprises 15 residues. The CDR3 sequence: CASSSPGQMNTEAFF. As DNA, the CDR3 is TGTGCCAGCAGCTCACCGGGACAGATGAACACTGAAGCTTTCTTT.

The genes are TRBV29-1 and TRBJ2-1; 7 bases agree with TRBD1. CDR3 length equals 14 residues. V shed 5 bases and J 4 bases; nucleotides not matched to a gene: 8. Germline V lookup: CDR1 SQVTM, CDR2 ANQGSEA. The CDR3 sequence: CSVSHRGDYNEQFF. DNA for the CDR3: TGCAGCGTTTCCCACAGGGGCGATTACAATGAGCAGTTCTTC.

This chain connects TRBV7-9 to TRBJ1-1; 8 nucleotides match TRBD1. The ends lost 5 bases at V and 0 bases at J; junction bases unmatched: 8. This CDR3 region has 16 residues. Per the germline V gene, CDR1 is SEHNR and CDR2 is FQNEAQ (reference sequence). CDR3 nucleotide sequence: TGTGCCAGCAGCGGGACCGGACAGGGAATGAACACTGAAGCTTTCTTT. Translating it yields CASSGTGQGMNTEAFF.

As to this clone: Other DNA sequences in the same sample also yield this CDR3. The genes are TRBV5-8 and TRBJ2-1; the D gene is possibly TRBD1 (5 bases). Trimming cost V 4 bases and J 4 bases, with 9 bases left between them. There are 13 residues in the CDR3. Germline assignment: CDR1 SGHTS and CDR2 YDEGEE. As DNA, the CDR3 is TGTGCCAGCAGCCAAGACAGTTACAATGAGCAGTTCTTC. It codes for CASSQDSYNEQFF.

The table lists this clone with a few counts. The rearrangement joins TRBV6-6 to TRBJ1-6, with D uncertain. V dropped 5 bases and J dropped 5 bases, with 1 base sitting between them. The germline CDR1 and CDR2 sequences are MNHNY and SVGAGI (reference sequence). There are 11 residues in the CDR3. The CDR3 spells CASSNNSPLHF. The CDR3 DNA is TGTGCCAGCAGTAATAATTCACCCCTCCACTTT.

The genes are TRBV13 and TRBJ2-7; 9 bases match TRBD1. Germline assignment: CDR1 PRHDT and CDR2 FYEKMQ (reference sequence). With V trimmed by 4 bases and J by 5 bases, 9 bases remained unmatched. There are 15 residues in the CDR3. The DNA of the CDR3 is TGTGCCAGCAGCTCAGGGGGGACAGGGTCCCACGAGCAGTACTTC. It encodes CASSSGGTGSHEQYF. The variable domain in full, with the rest retrieved from reference TRBV13 and TRBJ2-7, is AAGVIQSPRHLIKEKRETATLKCYPIPRHDTVYWYQQGPGQDPQFLISFYEKMQSDKGSIPDRFSAQQFSDYHSELNMSSLELGDSALYFCASSSGGTGSHEQYFGPGTRLTVT.

The chain's CDR3 is CASSVEGSGTDTQYF. Written as DNA, the CDR3 is TGTGCCAGCAGCGTAGAAGGGAGTGGGACAGATACGCAGTATTTT. The rearrangement joins TRBV9 to TRBJ2-3, with a tentative D call TRBD2 (5 bases). CDR3 length equals 15 residues. The germline V gene encodes CDR1 SGDLS and CDR2 YYNGEE. V was clipped by 0 bases and J by 3 bases, with 11 bases between them.

Note on this clone: Other DNA sequences of this sample code for an identical CDR3. The chain carries TRBV5-4 and TRBJ2-7; 7 bases match TRBD2. The V and J ends lost 1 base and 3 bases, in that order; junction bases with no gene match: 1. From germline, CDR1 is SGHNT and CDR2 YYREEE (reference sequence). The CDR3 is 13 amino acids. The CDR3 is CASSLLADYEQYF. The CDR3 DNA sequence: TGTGCCAGCAGCTTGCTAGCGGACTACGAGCAGTACTTC.

Here the CDR3 DNA reads TGTGCCAGCTCCGAGGGAGCTGGAAACACCATATATTTT. It translates to CASSEGAGNTIYF. The V and J genes are TRBV9 and TRBJ1-3; D not certain. The CDR3 is 13 residues long. Germline V CDR1 and CDR2: SGDLS, YYNGEE. The V end was cut by 7 bases, the J end by 2 bases, with 10 bases between.

The chain has TRBV4-3 and TRBJ2-3; the match to TRBD2 covers 10 bases. CDR1 and CDR2 (germline): LGHNA, YSLEER. The CDR3 totals 17 residues. Trimming removed 0 bases from V and 5 bases from J; junction bases left unmatched: 8. The CDR3 loop reads CASSQDGTSEGGDTQYF. In DNA, the CDR3 is TGCGCCAGCAGCCAAGATGGGACTAGCGAAGGAGGAGATACGCAGTATTTT.

This rearrangement joins TRBV6-1 to TRBJ1-5; 7 nucleotides line up with TRBD1. The CDR3 has 14 amino acids. The J segment lost 7 bases and the V segment lost 3 bases, leaving 6 bases of the junction unmatched. The germline gives CDR1 MNHNS, CDR2 SASEGT. CDR3: CASSEQGVGQPQHF. The CDR3 DNA reads TGTGCCAGCAGTGAGCAGGGGGTAGGGCAGCCCCAGCATTTT.

This chain uses TRBV6-5 with TRBJ2-5; 9 nucleotides agree with TRBD2. Unmatched junction bases numbered 6, after V lost 5 bases and J lost 2 bases. The length of the CDR3 is 15 residues. CDR1 is MNHEY and CDR2 is SVGAGI in the germline V gene. In nucleotides, the CDR3 is TGTGCCAGCAGTGTTCCTAGCGGGGCTCAAGAGACCCAGTACTTC. Protein: CASSVPSGAQETQYF.

The rearrangement links TRBV2 to TRBJ2-7, with 7 bases identical to TRBD1. V lost 3 bases to trimming and J lost 5 bases; unmatched junction nucleotides: 7. The CDR3 contains 14 residues. Germline CDR1 reads SNHLY; CDR2 reads FYNNEI. The CDR3 here is CASSDLTGMDEQYF. The CDR3 bases are TGTGCCAGCAGTGATCTGACAGGGATGGACGAGCAGTACTTC.

J is TRBJ2-1 and V is TRBV7-9, with D perhaps matching TRBD1 (6 bases). The germline V gene has CDR1 SEHNR and CDR2 FQNEAQ (reference sequence). The CDR3 is 9 residues long. Trimming took 11 bases from V and 10 from J, leaving 9 bases between them. The CDR3: CAVGQEQFF. The CDR3 nucleotides read TGTGCCGTGGGACAAGAGCAGTTCTTC. The variable domain in full, with the rest retrieved from reference TRBV7-9 and TRBJ2-1, is DTGVSQNPRHKITKRGQNVTFRCDPISEHNRLYWYRQTLGQGPEFLTYFQNEAQLEKSRLLSDRFSAERPKGSFSTLEIQRTEQGDSAMYLCAVGQEQFFGPGTRLTVL.

V and J are TRBV7-9 and TRBJ2-1; the match to TRBD2 covers 7 bases. The V and J ends lost 7 bases and 4 bases, in that order; junction bases with no gene match: 4. Germline V CDR1 and CDR2: SEHNR, FQNEAQ (reference sequence). This CDR3 is 13 amino acids long. CDR3 loop: CASTNGGYNEQFF. Here the CDR3 DNA reads TGTGCCAGCACAAACGGGGGGTACAATGAGCAGTTCTTC.

About this clone: The sample has other DNA sequences that encode this CDR3 too. The gene calls are TRBV4-3 and TRBJ2-3, with D tentatively TRBD2 (6 bases). Germline V CDR1 and CDR2: LGHNA, YSLEER. This CDR3 region has 16 residues. Trimming pared 0 bases from V and 0 bases from J, leaving 10 bases between. CDR3 nucleotide sequence: TGCGCCAGCAGCCAAGAACCCAGCGGGAGCACAGATACGCAGTATTTT. Translated: CASSQEPSGSTDTQYF.

The chain joins TRBV7-9 to TRBJ2-5; D is perhaps TRBD1 (5 bases). Germline loops: CDR1 SEHNR, CDR2 FQNEAQ (reference sequence). Trimming pared 2 bases from V and 2 bases from J, leaving 6 bases between. This CDR3 region has 13 residues. The CDR3 loop reads CASSLQGQETQYF. The DNA of the CDR3 is TGTGCCAGCAGCTTACAGGGACAAGAGACCCAGTACTTC.

This sequence joins TRBV10-3 and TRBJ2-7; D may be TRBD1 (7 bases). The CDR3 has 13 residues. The ends were cut back, 4 bases at V and 3 bases at J, with 10 bases in the middle. Per germline, CDR1 ENHRY and CDR2 SYGVKD. The CDR3 sequence: CAISGQGGYEQYF. CDR3 DNA sequence: TGTGCCATCAGTGGACAGGGAGGCTACGAGCAGTACTTC.

This chain links TRBV5-4 with TRBJ2-2, with 7 bases aligning to TRBD1. Per the germline V gene, CDR1 is SGHNT and CDR2 is YYREEE (reference sequence). The length of the CDR3 is 17 residues. V gave up 7 bases and J gave up 5 bases; unmatched junction bases: 17. The CDR3 sequence is CASPEGAQGSLTGELFF. CDR3 nucleotides: TGTGCCAGCCCTGAGGGGGCACAGGGCTCCCTAACCGGGGAGCTGTTTTTT.

The chain joins TRBV6-1 to TRBJ2-3; no firm D call. This CDR3 region has 15 residues. Trimming took 6 bases from V and 1 from J, leaving 14 bases between them. Germline assignment: CDR1 MNHNS and CDR2 SASEGT. The CDR3: CASRPLSSGTDTQYF. CDR3 nucleotide sequence: TGTGCCAGCAGGCCCTTGAGTTCCGGCACAGATACGCAGTATTTT.

The chain links TRBV30 to TRBJ1-5, with no clear D. CDR3 length equals 16 residues. Germline V gives CDR1 GTSNPN, CDR2 SVGIG (reference sequence). Trimming removed 2 bases from V and 4 bases from J, with 18 bases in between. The CDR3: CAWSHPARNLNQPQHF. CDR3 sequence (DNA): TGTGCCTGGAGTCACCCAGCTCGAAACCTAAATCAGCCCCAGCATTTT.

This chain connects TRBV15 to TRBJ1-5, with a tentative D call TRBD1 (5 bases). Germline V gene lookup returns CDR1 LNHNV and CDR2 YYDKDF (reference sequence). The V gene lost 3 bases and the J gene lost 5 bases, with 20 bases spanning the gap. This CDR3 is built from 17 residues. CDR3 protein: CATSSGGTADWDQPQHF. DNA for the CDR3: TGTGCCACCAGCAGCGGGGGGACCGCTGACTGGGATCAGCCCCAGCATTTT.

The chain couples TRBV19 to TRBJ1-1, with 8 bases identical to TRBD1. Germline values: CDR1 LNHDA, CDR2 SQIVND (reference sequence). The CDR3 loop spans 14 amino acids. With V trimmed by 7 bases and J by 0 bases, 4 bases remained unmatched. The CDR3 is CASIKTGVNTEAFF. The CDR3 DNA follows: TGTGCCAGTATCAAGACAGGGGTGAACACTGAAGCTTTCTTT.

On this clone: The same CDR3 arises from other DNA sequences in this sample as well. The CDR3 DNA follows: TGCGCCAGCAGCCAAGGAACAGGGGGCGTCTACGAGCAGTACTTC. This codes for CASSQGTGGVYEQYF. This chain connects TRBV4-1 to TRBJ2-7; 9 bases are a match to TRBD1. The length of the CDR3 is 15 residues. V lost 1 base to trimming and J lost 3 bases; unmatched junction nucleotides: 4. CDR1 is MGHRA and CDR2 is YSYEKL in the germline V gene.